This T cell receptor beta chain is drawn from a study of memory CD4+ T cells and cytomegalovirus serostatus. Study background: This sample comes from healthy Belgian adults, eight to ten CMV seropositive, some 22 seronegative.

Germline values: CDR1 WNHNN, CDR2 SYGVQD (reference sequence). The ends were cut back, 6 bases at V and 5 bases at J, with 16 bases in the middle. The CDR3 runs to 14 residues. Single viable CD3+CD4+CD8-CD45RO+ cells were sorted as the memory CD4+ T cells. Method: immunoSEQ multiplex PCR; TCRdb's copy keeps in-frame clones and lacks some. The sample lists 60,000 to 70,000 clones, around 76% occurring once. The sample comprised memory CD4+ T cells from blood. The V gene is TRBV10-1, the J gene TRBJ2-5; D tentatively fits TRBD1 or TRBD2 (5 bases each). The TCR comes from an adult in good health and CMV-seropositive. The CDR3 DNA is TGCGCCAGCAGCGCCCGATATGAGGGGGAGACCCAGTACTTC. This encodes CASSARYEGETQYF.